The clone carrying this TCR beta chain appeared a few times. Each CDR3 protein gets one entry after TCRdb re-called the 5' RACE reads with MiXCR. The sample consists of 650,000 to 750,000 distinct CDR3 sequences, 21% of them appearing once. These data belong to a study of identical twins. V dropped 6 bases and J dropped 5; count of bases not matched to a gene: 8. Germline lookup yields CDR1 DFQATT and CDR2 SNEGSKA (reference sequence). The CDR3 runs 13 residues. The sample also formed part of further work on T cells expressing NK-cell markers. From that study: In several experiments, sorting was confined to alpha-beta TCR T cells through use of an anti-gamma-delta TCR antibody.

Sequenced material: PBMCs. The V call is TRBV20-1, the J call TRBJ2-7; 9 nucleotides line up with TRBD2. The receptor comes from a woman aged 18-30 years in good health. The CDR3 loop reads CSALIAGVNEQYF. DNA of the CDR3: TGCAGTGCCCTGATAGCGGGAGTCAACGAGCAGTACTTC.